Following are 20 T cell receptor beta chains from one sample sequenced in a study of cytomegalovirus exposure and HLA in healthy donors. Only in-frame clones appear in the TCRdb table, and some are missing; sequencing was by immunoSEQ multiplex PCR. The sample consists of under 100,000 clones, roughly 80% of them appearing once. Sequencing was carried out using PBMCs. The receptors shown here come from a woman between 18 and 29 years old in good health and CMV-seropositive.

This sequence joins TRBV6-5 and TRBJ2-7; the D gene is possibly TRBD1 (7 bases). This CDR3 spans 12 amino acids. V lost 8 bases and J lost 2, with 10 bases in between. Per germline, CDR1 MNHEY and CDR2 SVGAGI. CDR3 nucleotide sequence: TGTGCCAGCGGAGGGACAGCCTACGAGCAGTACTTC. As protein: CASGGTAYEQYF.

The chain employs TRBV7-2 and TRBJ2-1; 10 bases are shared with TRBD2. The germline gives CDR1 SGHTA, CDR2 FQGNSA. V was pared by 1 base and J by 7 bases, with 7 bases of the junction left unmatched. This CDR3 region has 16 residues. CDR3 loop: CASSLVAGGSMNEQFF. The CDR3, as DNA: TGTGCCAGCAGCTTAGTAGCGGGGGGAAGTATGAATGAGCAGTTCTTC.

The rearrangement uses TRBV25-1 and TRBJ2-3, with D uncertain. V gave up 3 bases and J gave up 0 bases, with 10 bases separating them. The length of the CDR3 is 15 residues. The germline V gene encodes CDR1 MGHDK and CDR2 SYGVNS. The CDR3 bases are TGTGCCAGCAGTGACGAGAGAGGTAGCACAGATACGCAGTATTTT. It translates to CASSDERGSTDTQYF.

This chain connects TRBV28 to TRBJ2-2, with D maybe TRBD2 (5 bases). The CDR3 has 16 residues. The germline V gene has CDR1 MDHEN and CDR2 SYDVKM. Trimming pared 1 base from V and 1 base from J, leaving 10 bases between. The CDR3 coding sequence is TGTGCCAGCAGTTTATCTCCGGACTTGAACACCGGGGAGCTGTTTTTT. Encoded protein: CASSLSPDLNTGELFF.

The chain has TRBV29-1 and TRBJ2-5, with 7 bases lining up with TRBD1. The length of the CDR3 is 13 residues. Germline V lookup: CDR1 SQVTM, CDR2 ANQGSEA. V shed 4 bases, J shed 2 bases, and the junction held 4 bases outside the gene matches. The CDR3 protein is CSVARQGQETQYF. CDR3 sequence (DNA): TGCAGCGTTGCGAGACAGGGTCAAGAGACCCAGTACTTC.

The chain recombines TRBV5-1 with TRBJ2-1, with TRBD1 matching over 7 bases. Germline V gene sequence: CDR1 SGHRS, CDR2 YFSETQ. The CDR3 has 15 amino acids. V lost 0 bases, J lost 2 bases, and 2 bases stayed unmatched. The CDR3 loop reads CASSLDTGAYNEQFF. The CDR3 DNA follows: TGCGCCAGCAGCTTGGATACAGGGGCCTACAATGAGCAGTTCTTC.

The chain couples TRBV5-1 to TRBJ2-5; D is perhaps TRBD2 (6 bases). This CDR3 is 14 amino acids long. Germline V gene data show CDR1 as SGHRS and CDR2 as YFSETQ. V was clipped by 3 bases and J by 5 bases, with 14 bases between them. The DNA for the CDR3 is TGCGCCAGCAGCTCAGTCGGCGGGGCGGAGACCCAGTACTTC. Amino acid sequence: CASSSVGGAETQYF.

V and J are TRBV7-9 and TRBJ1-6; 7 positions agree with TRBD1. This CDR3 region has 14 residues. CDR1 and CDR2 from the germline V gene are SEHNR and FQNEAQ (reference sequence). V was pared by 5 bases and J by 7 bases, with 5 bases of the junction left unmatched. The CDR3, as DNA: TGTGCCAGCAGCCATGGGACAGCCAATTCACCCCTCCACTTT. Translated, it gives CASSHGTANSPLHF.

The chain couples TRBV19 to TRBJ2-2; maybe TRBD2 (7 bases). This CDR3 comprises 17 residues. Trimming took 0 bases from V and 0 from J, leaving 11 bases between them. Germline CDR1 and CDR2: LNHDA and SQIVND (reference sequence). In DNA form, the CDR3 reads TGTGCCAGTAGTATAGATCGGGGGGCCACGAACACCGGGGAGCTGTTTTTT. Its protein is CASSIDRGATNTGELFF.

The gene calls are TRBV29-1 and TRBJ2-2; TRBD1 agrees at 7 bases. The length of the CDR3 is 14 residues. J gave up 3 bases and V 6 bases, and 7 bases lay outside the gene matches. The germline V gene has CDR1 SQVTM and CDR2 ANQGSEA. The CDR3 loop reads CSVDDRADTGELFF. The DNA for the CDR3 is TGCAGCGTCGATGACAGGGCGGACACCGGGGAGCTGTTTTTT.

The chain carries TRBV28 and TRBJ2-5; TRBD2 matches 9 bases. The CDR3 extends over 13 amino acids. Germline values: CDR1 MDHEN, CDR2 SYDVKM. V shed 7 bases, J shed 6 bases, and the junction held 6 bases outside the gene matches. CDR3 in DNA: TGTGCCAGCAATACTAGCGGGCCAAAGACCCAGTACTTC. This encodes CASNTSGPKTQYF.

This chain links TRBV7-9 with TRBJ1-3, with D possibly being TRBD1 (6 bases). The CDR3 extends over 15 amino acids. Trimming left V 2 bases short and J 5 bases short, with 13 bases between. Germline V gene lookup returns CDR1 SEHNR and CDR2 FQNEAQ (reference sequence). In DNA, the CDR3 is TGTGCCAGCAGCTTAACTGGGGGCGGAAGAAACACCATATATTTT. As protein: CASSLTGGGRNTIYF.

This clone came up once. The chain has TRBV10-3 and TRBJ1-2; the D gene is possibly TRBD1 (6 bases). The CDR3 has 17 amino acids. The germline V and J ends were trimmed by 6 bases and 0 bases, with 20 bases remaining between them. Germline loops: CDR1 ENHRY, CDR2 SYGVKD. The CDR3 nucleotides read TGTGCCATCAGCCACAGGGCGGATCCCACAGCTAACTATGGCTACACCTTC. It codes for CAISHRADPTANYGYTF.

The rearrangement joins TRBV5-1 to TRBJ1-2; 7 nucleotides line up with TRBD1. The CDR3 spans 13 residues. Germline CDR1 and CDR2: SGHRS and YFSETQ. V was clipped by 2 bases and J by 6 bases; unmatched bases: 4. Written as DNA, the CDR3 is TGCGCCAGCAGCTTCCAGGGGGAGGATGGCTACACCTTC. Translating it yields CASSFQGEDGYTF.

The V and J genes are TRBV19 and TRBJ2-2; possibly TRBD2 for D (8 bases). V was clipped by 10 bases and J by 7 bases, with 22 bases between them. The CDR3 extends over 15 amino acids. Germline lookup yields CDR1 LNHDA and CDR2 SQIVND (reference sequence). CDR3 DNA: TGTGCCACTCGGGGGGGACAGTCCTATCACGGGGAGCTGTTTTTT. It specifies CATRGGQSYHGELFF.

The table lists this clone with a few counts. J is TRBJ2-7 and V is TRBV7-8; 7 bases match TRBD1. V lost 1 base to trimming and J lost 0 bases; unmatched junction nucleotides: 3. Germline loops: CDR1 SGHVS, CDR2 FQNEAQ. This CDR3 region has 15 residues. CDR3 sequence: CASSLVQGVSYEQYF. The DNA for the CDR3 is TGTGCCAGCAGCTTAGTCCAGGGGGTCTCCTACGAGCAGTACTTC. The whole variable domain, filled in from reference TRBV7-8 and TRBJ2-7, reads GAGVSQSPRYKVAKRGQDVALRCDPISGHVSLFWYQQALGQGPEFLTYFQNEAQLDKSGLPSDRFFAERPEGSVSTLKIQRTQQEDSAVYLCASSLVQGVSYEQYFGPGTRLTVT.

The chain has TRBV7-9 and TRBJ1-2, with 7 bases aligning to TRBD1. The CDR3 extends over 14 amino acids. V dropped 5 bases and J dropped 6; count of bases not matched to a gene: 9. CDR1 is SEHNR and CDR2 is FQNEAQ in the germline V gene (reference sequence). CDR3 in amino acids: CASSKTGNHDGYTF. The CDR3 nucleotides read TGTGCCAGCAGCAAGACAGGGAACCATGATGGCTACACCTTC.

The V gene is TRBV7-6, the J gene TRBJ2-7; the match to TRBD1 covers 10 bases. The germline V gene has CDR1 SGHVS and CDR2 FNYEAQ. This CDR3 is 15 amino acids long. V shed 4 bases, J shed 4 bases, and the junction held 7 bases outside the gene matches. CDR3 in DNA: TGTGCCAGCAGCTCCCCCGGGACAGGGGAATACGAGCAGTACTTC. Its protein product is CASSSPGTGEYEQYF.

The chain couples TRBV5-1 to TRBJ2-5, with D tentatively TRBD2 (5 bases). Trimming pared 3 bases from V and 3 bases from J, leaving 15 bases between. Germline values: CDR1 SGHRS, CDR2 YFSETQ. CDR3 length: 15 amino acids. As DNA, the CDR3 is TGCGCCAGCAGCTCAGGCTGGGGAGTAGAAGAGACCCAGTACTTC. This gives the protein CASSSGWGVEETQYF.

CDR3: CASSSGIDQPQHF. The CDR3 DNA is TGTGCCAGCAGCTCAGGGATCGATCAGCCCCAGCATTTT. The rearrangement uses TRBV5-6 and TRBJ1-5, with D perhaps TRBD1 (5 bases). V lost 3 bases, J lost 5 bases, and 9 bases lay in between. Germline V gene data show CDR1 as SGHDT and CDR2 as YYEEEE. There are 13 residues in the CDR3.